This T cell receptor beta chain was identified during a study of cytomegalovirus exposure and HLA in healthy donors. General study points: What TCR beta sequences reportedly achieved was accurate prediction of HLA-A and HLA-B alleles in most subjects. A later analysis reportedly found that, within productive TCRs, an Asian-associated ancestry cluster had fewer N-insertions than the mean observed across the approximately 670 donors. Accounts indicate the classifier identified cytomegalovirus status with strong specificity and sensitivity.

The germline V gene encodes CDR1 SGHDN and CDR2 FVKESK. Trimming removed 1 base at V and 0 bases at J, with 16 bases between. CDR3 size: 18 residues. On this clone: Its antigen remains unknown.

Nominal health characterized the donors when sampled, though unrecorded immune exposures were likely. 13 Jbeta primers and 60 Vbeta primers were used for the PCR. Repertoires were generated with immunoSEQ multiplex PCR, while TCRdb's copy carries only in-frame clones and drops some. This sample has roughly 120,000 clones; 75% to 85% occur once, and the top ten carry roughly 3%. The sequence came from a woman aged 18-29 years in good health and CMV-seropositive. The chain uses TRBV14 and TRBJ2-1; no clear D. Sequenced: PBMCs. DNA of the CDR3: TGTGCCAGCAGCCAAGGACTTAGCAAGAGGAGCTCCTACAATGAGCAGTTCTTC. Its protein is CASSQGLSKRSSYNEQFF.